The present T cell receptor beta chain was sequenced within a study of technical replicates of blood from a few donors. V shed 4 bases and J 2 bases; nucleotides not matched to a gene: 2. The CDR3 totals 14 residues. Germline loops: CDR1 MNHEY, CDR2 SVGAGI. The assay was immunoSEQ multiplex PCR, and TCRdb's table has in-frame clones only and misses some. The sample has approximately 79,000 clones, 95% to 98% seen once; the top ten hold 0.29%. The J gene is TRBJ2-1, the V gene TRBV6-5; TRBD1 agrees at 7 bases. The sample comprised T cells isolated from PBMCs. The sequence came from a human donor in good health. CDR3 in DNA: TGTGCCAGCAGTTTAGGACAGGCCTACAATGAGCAGTTCTTC. Amino acids: CASSLGQAYNEQFF.